The 10 T cell receptor beta chains below come from one sample, sequenced in a study of shared clonotypes between healthy human individuals. Sequenced by immunoSEQ multiplex PCR; TCRdb stores in-frame clones only, minus some. The table has about 2 million clones, about 94% seen once; the top ten hold approximately 1%. As defined, naive CD8 cells were CD45RO-negative and positively selected for CCR7, with terminally differentiated effector memory CD45RA+ cells excluded. The sequenced sample was naive CD8+ T cells sorted from blood. The origin of the receptors is a man between 18 and 35 years old in good health.

Remarks on this clone: Other DNA sequences in the sample encode the same CDR3. The rearrangement uses TRBV27 and TRBJ2-7; D is uncertain. Trimming stripped 0 bases from V and 0 bases from J, with 3 bases between. Looked up from germline, CDR1 is MNHEY and CDR2 is SMNVEV (reference sequence). This CDR3 is 13 amino acids long. The CDR3 DNA follows: TGTGCCAGCAGTTTATCTCCCTCCTACGAGCAGTACTTC. Its protein product is CASSLSPSYEQYF.

The rearrangement joins TRBV7-9 to TRBJ1-1, with unresolved D. CDR3 length: 13 residues. V was clipped by 5 bases and J by 10 bases, with 17 bases between them. In germline, CDR1 is SEHNR, CDR2 FQNEAQ (reference sequence). The CDR3 here is CASSPAGSLGAFF. Here the CDR3 DNA reads TGTGCCAGCAGCCCTGCCGGGTCCCTCGGAGCTTTCTTT.

The chain is built from TRBV5-4 and TRBJ1-2; maybe TRBD1 (5 bases). CDR3 size: 15 residues. Germline values: CDR1 SGHNT, CDR2 YYREEE (reference sequence). V lost 4 bases, J lost 7 bases, and 20 bases lay in between. CDR3 nucleotide sequence: TGTGCCAGCAGCACTGACGGGGGAGCTAAAGTTGGCTACACCTTC. Residues: CASSTDGGAKVGYTF.

The chain uses TRBV19 and TRBJ1-5; no firm D call. Germline V gene lookup returns CDR1 LNHDA and CDR2 SQIVND (reference sequence). Trimming shortened V by 3 bases and J by 1 base, and 7 bases separated the two germline ends. The CDR3 is 14 residues long. CDR3 sequence: CASSILASNQPQHF. The CDR3 DNA sequence: TGTGCCAGTAGTATTTTGGCAAGCAATCAGCCCCAGCATTTT. Variable domain in full (rest from reference TRBV19 and TRBJ1-5): DGGITQSPKYLFRKEGQNVTLSCEQNLNHDAMYWYRQDPGQGLRLIYYSQIVNDFQKGDIAEGYSVSREKKESFPLTVTSAQKNPTAFYLCASSILASNQPQHFGDGTRLSIL.

The chain has TRBV4-1 and TRBJ1-2, with TRBD1 as a possible D gene (5 bases). This CDR3 contains 17 residues. Trimming cost V 1 base and J 4 bases, with 19 bases left between them. Germline CDR1 and CDR2: MGHRA and YSYEKL. The CDR3 DNA reads as TGCGCCAGCAGCCAAGGAGGGGCAGGGAGAGATGGCTATGGCTACACCTTC. Translated: CASSQGGAGRDGYGYTF.

Details on this clone: The sample contains more than one DNA sequence encoding this CDR3. This chain connects TRBV6-6 to TRBJ2-7; D remains unclear. This CDR3 has 12 amino acids. In germline, CDR1 is MNHNY, CDR2 SVGAGI (reference sequence). V was trimmed by 6 bases and J by 3 bases, leaving 9 bases between them. The CDR3 bases are TGTGCCAGCAGCCCCACGAACTACGAGCAGTACTTC. Encoded protein: CASSPTNYEQYF.

This chain links TRBV7-9 with TRBJ2-6; D uncertain. Trimming left V 1 base short and J 0 bases short, with 7 bases between. CDR1 SEHNR and CDR2 FQNEAQ come from the germline V gene (reference sequence). The CDR3 has 16 residues. The CDR3 spells CASSLGLYSGANVLTF. Written as DNA, the CDR3 is TGTGCCAGCAGCTTAGGGTTGTACTCTGGGGCCAACGTCCTGACTTTC.

V gene TRBV27 combines with J gene TRBJ1-2; D is perhaps TRBD1 (5 bases). V was trimmed by 5 bases and J by 0 bases, leaving 16 bases between them. The CDR3 runs to 16 residues. Germline V gene lookup returns CDR1 MNHEY and CDR2 SMNVEV (reference sequence). Written as DNA, the CDR3 is TGTGCCAGCAGTCCCTCCCGAGGACATTCTAACTATGGCTACACCTTC. Translation gives CASSPSRGHSNYGYTF.

The chain combines TRBV27 with TRBJ2-4, with 7 bases identical to TRBD2. Germline V lookup: CDR1 MNHEY, CDR2 SMNVEV (reference sequence). The CDR3 is 18 residues long. V shed 4 bases, J shed 0 bases, and the junction held 12 bases outside the gene matches. CDR3 sequence (DNA): TGTGCCAGCAGTTCCTTGGGGGGGTCCCCTCTAGCCAAAAACATTCAGTACTTC. Its translation is CASSSLGGSPLAKNIQYF.

This clone was counted between two and nine times. Other DNA sequences from this sample encode an identical CDR3 as well. J is TRBJ1-5 and V is TRBV5-6; D is ambiguous. The CDR3 sequence is 13 residues long. Germline values: CDR1 SGHDT, CDR2 YYEEEE. With 0 bases removed from V and 6 bases from J, the gap between germline ends came to 7 bases. CDR3 in DNA: TGTGCCAGCAGCTTGGGGGGTGGTCAGCCCCAGCATTTT. Translating gives CASSLGGGQPQHF.